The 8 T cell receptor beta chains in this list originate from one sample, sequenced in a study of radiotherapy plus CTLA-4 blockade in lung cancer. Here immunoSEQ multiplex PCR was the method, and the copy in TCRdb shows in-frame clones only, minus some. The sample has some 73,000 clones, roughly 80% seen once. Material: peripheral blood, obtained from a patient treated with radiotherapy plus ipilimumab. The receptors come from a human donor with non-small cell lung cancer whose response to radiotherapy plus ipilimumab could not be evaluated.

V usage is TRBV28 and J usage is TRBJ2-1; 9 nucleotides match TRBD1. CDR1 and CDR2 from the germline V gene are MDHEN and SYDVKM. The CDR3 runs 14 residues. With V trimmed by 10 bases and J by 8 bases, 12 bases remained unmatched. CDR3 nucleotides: TGTGCCACGAACAGGGGGCCGGTTATCTATGAGCAGTTCTTC. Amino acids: CATNRGPVIYEQFF.

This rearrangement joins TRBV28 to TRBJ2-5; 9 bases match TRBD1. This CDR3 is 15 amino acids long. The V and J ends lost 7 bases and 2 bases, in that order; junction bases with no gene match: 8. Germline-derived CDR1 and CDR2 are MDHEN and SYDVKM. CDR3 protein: CASTRDRARQETQYF. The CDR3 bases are TGTGCCAGCACTCGGGACAGGGCACGTCAAGAGACCCAGTACTTC.

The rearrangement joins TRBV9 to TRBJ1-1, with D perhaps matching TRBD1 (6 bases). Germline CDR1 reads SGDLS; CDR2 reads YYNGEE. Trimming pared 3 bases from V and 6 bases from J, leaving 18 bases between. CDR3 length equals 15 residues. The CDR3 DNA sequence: TGTGCCAGCAGCGCCCCCCAGGGGTTGAGGGCTGAAGCTTTCTTT. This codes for CASSAPQGLRAEAFF.

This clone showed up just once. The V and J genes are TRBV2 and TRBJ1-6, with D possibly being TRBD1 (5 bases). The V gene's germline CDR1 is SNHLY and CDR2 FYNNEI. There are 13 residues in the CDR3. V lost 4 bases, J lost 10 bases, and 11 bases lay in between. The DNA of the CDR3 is TGTGCCAGCAGTGGGGGCCGAGGATCACCCCTCCACTTT. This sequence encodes CASSGGRGSPLHF.

The CDR3 here is CAWSPDRGDYGYTF. The CDR3 DNA reads TGTGCCTGGAGTCCGGACAGGGGGGACTATGGCTACACCTTC. The rearrangement links TRBV30 to TRBJ1-2; 10 nucleotides match TRBD1. Germline lookup yields CDR1 GTSNPN and CDR2 SVGIG (reference sequence). The CDR3 is 14 residues long. V shed 2 bases, J shed 3 bases, and the junction held 3 bases outside the gene matches. Complete variable domain (other parts from reference TRBV30 and TRBJ1-2): SQTIHQWPATLVQPVGSPLSLECTVEGTSNPNLYWYRQAAGRGLQLLFYSVGIGQISSEVPQNLSASRPQDRQFILSSKKLLLSDSGFYLCAWSPDRGDYGYTFGSGTRLTVV.

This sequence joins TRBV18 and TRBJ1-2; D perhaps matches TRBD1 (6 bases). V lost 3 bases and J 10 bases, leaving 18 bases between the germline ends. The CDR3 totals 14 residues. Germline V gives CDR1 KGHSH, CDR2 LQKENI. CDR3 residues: CASSPQQGKGDYTF. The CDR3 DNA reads TGTGCCAGCTCACCGCAACAGGGAAAAGGTGACTACACCTTC.

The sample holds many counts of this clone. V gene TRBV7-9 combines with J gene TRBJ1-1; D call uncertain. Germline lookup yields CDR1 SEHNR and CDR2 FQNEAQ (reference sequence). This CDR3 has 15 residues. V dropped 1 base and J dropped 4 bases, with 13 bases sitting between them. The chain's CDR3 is CASSLGTGMGTEAFF. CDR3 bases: TGTGCCAGCAGCTTAGGTACGGGGATGGGCACTGAAGCTTTCTTT.

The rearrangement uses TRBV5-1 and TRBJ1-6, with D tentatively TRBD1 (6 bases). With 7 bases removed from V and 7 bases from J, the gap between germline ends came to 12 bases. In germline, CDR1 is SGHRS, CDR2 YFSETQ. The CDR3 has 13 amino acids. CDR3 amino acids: CASPTGTNSPLHF. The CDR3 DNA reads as TGCGCCAGCCCGACAGGAACCAATTCACCCCTCCACTTT.